Below are 23 T cell receptor beta chains sequenced from a single sample in a study of T cells after yellow fever vaccination. TCRdb reanalysed the 5' RACE reads using MiXCR and keeps one entry per CDR3 protein. This table holds 150,000 to 200,000 distinct CDR3 sequences, approximately 10% found once. The sample consisted of CD8+ T cells sorted from PBMCs, taken 45 days after the yellow fever booster vaccination. Receptors were obtained from a man younger than 35 who received the YFV17D yellow fever vaccine.

The genes are TRBV4-1 and TRBJ2-7; D remains unclear. V was shortened by 0 bases and J by 6 bases, with 12 bases between the two germline ends. The CDR3 is 14 residues long. Looked up from germline, CDR1 is MGHRA and CDR2 is YSYEKL. The chain's CDR3 is CASSQEATSLEQYF. The CDR3 DNA reads TGCGCCAGCAGCCAAGAAGCCACCTCTCTCGAGCAGTACTTC.

This clonotype came up a few times. The genes are TRBV5-5 and TRBJ2-3, with D possibly being TRBD1 (5 bases). The CDR3 has 13 amino acids. Trimming took 1 base from V and 6 from J, leaving 9 bases between them. CDR1 and CDR2 from the germline V gene are SGHKS and YYEKEE (reference sequence). The DNA of the CDR3 is TGTGCCAGCAGCTTGATCAGGGCCGATACGCAGTATTTT. Encoded protein: CASSLIRADTQYF.

The chain recombines TRBV5-5 with TRBJ2-1; D ambiguous. CDR1 and CDR2 from the germline V gene are SGHKS and YYEKEE (reference sequence). The CDR3 is 13 residues long. Trimming took 4 bases from V and 5 from J, leaving 10 bases between them. CDR3 region: CASSLRPNNEQFF. The CDR3 DNA reads as TGTGCCAGCAGCCTTAGACCCAACAATGAGCAGTTCTTC.

This clonotype was picked up many times. This rearrangement joins TRBV7-3 to TRBJ2-3; D may be TRBD1 or TRBD2 (5 bases each). The V end was cut by 4 bases, the J end by 6 bases, with 14 bases between. The CDR3 runs 14 residues. Germline V lookup: CDR1 SGHTA, CDR2 FQGTGA. CDR3: CASSSRDPDDTQYF. The CDR3 bases are TGTGCCAGCAGCTCCCGGGACCCGGACGATACGCAGTATTTT.

The chain couples TRBV7-2 to TRBJ2-5; a weak D match, TRBD1 (7 bases). Between the trimmed V and J ends, which lost 2 bases and 5 bases, there was a span of 12 bases. This CDR3 region has 14 residues. Germline V gene sequence: CDR1 SGHTA, CDR2 FQGNSA. The CDR3 sequence is CASSLFRGEETQYF. In nucleotides, the CDR3 is TGTGCCAGCAGCTTATTCAGGGGGGAGGAGACCCAGTACTTC.

This clonotype has just a few counts. The DNA is omitted, as the CDR3 cannot be located on it reliably, and the CDR3 follows TCRdb's listing. This chain joins TRBV6-6 and TRBJ1-4; the DNA was not used to check the table's D call, TRBD1. Germline lookup yields CDR1 MNHNY and CDR2 SVGAGI (reference sequence). A total of 14 residues make up the CDR3, ends included. CDR3: CASTPIEGAKNCFF.

The chain joins TRBV7-9 to TRBJ2-7; maybe TRBD2 (6 bases). V lost 4 bases and J 3 bases, leaving 16 bases between the germline ends. The germline V gene has CDR1 SEHNR and CDR2 FQNEAQ (reference sequence). This CDR3 region has 15 residues. Written as DNA, the CDR3 is TGTGCCAGCAGCTCCCCGACTAGTTCCCTCTACGAGCAGTACTTC. It translates to CASSSPTSSLYEQYF.

This clonotype was detected only a few times. The chain is built from TRBV7-2 and TRBJ2-3; no definite D call. The CDR3 sequence is 14 residues long. CDR1 and CDR2 (germline): SGHTA, FQGNSA. Trimming took 2 bases from V and 0 from J, leaving 6 bases between them. The CDR3 nucleotides read TGTGCCAGCAGCTTATGGGCCAGCACAGATACGCAGTATTTT. It translates to CASSLWASTDTQYF.

The rearrangement uses TRBV27 and TRBJ1-5, with D perhaps matching TRBD1 (6 bases). Trimming took off 4 bases at V and 4 bases at J, with 11 bases between the two ends. The length of the CDR3 is 14 residues. CDR1 is MNHEY and CDR2 is SMNVEV in the germline V gene (reference sequence). CDR3 in DNA: TGTGCCAGCAGTTCCCGCAGGGGAAATCAGCCCCAGCATTTT. The encoded protein is CASSSRRGNQPQHF.

This clonotype has a handful of counts. The rearrangement joins TRBV7-9 to TRBJ2-7, with D possibly TRBD1 on 6 matching bases. The V gene lost 5 bases and the J gene lost 2 bases, with 13 bases spanning the gap. The V gene's germline CDR1 is SEHNR and CDR2 FQNEAQ (reference sequence). The CDR3 is 14 residues long. CDR3 in DNA: TGTGCCAGCAGCCAGTGGACAGAAGCCTACGAGCAGTACTTC. Amino acids: CASSQWTEAYEQYF.

J is TRBJ1-2 and V is TRBV4-1; perhaps TRBD1 as D (5 bases). V dropped 0 bases and J dropped 4 bases, with 12 bases sitting between them. This CDR3 contains 15 residues. CDR1 and CDR2 from the germline V gene are MGHRA and YSYEKL. CDR3 nucleotides: TGCGCCAGCAGCCAAGATGGGGCGCAAGGCTATGGCTACACCTTC. Its translation: CASSQDGAQGYGYTF.

This clonotype was observed at least ten times. The genes are TRBV5-5 and TRBJ2-7; no reliable D call. CDR3 length: 12 residues. The germline gives CDR1 SGHKS, CDR2 YYEKEE (reference sequence). V was shortened by 4 bases and J by 9 bases, with 14 bases between the two germline ends. The CDR3 sequence is CASSVTAARQYF. CDR3 DNA sequence: TGTGCCAGCAGCGTGACCGCGGCCAGGCAGTACTTC.

This chain joins TRBV4-2 and TRBJ1-2; possibly TRBD1 for D (6 bases). V was clipped by 4 bases and J by 5 bases, with 17 bases between them. The CDR3 runs 15 residues. Germline values: CDR1 LGHNA, CDR2 YNFKEQ. The CDR3 reads CASSPRRGESYGYTF. CDR3 nucleotide sequence: TGTGCCAGCAGCCCCCGGAGGGGGGAGAGTTATGGCTACACCTTC.

This clonotype showed up many times. The genes are TRBV12-3 or TRBV12-4 and TRBJ2-7; tentatively, D is TRBD2 (6 bases). The CDR3 spans 13 residues. Trimming cost V 2 bases and J 3 bases, with 8 bases left between them. The CDR3 nucleotides read TGTGCCAGCAGTTTATCGGGAGACTACGAGCAGTACTTC. Protein product: CASSLSGDYEQYF.

This clonotype showed up just a few times. This sequence joins TRBV25-1 and TRBJ1-5, with a weak D call TRBD1 (6 bases). This CDR3 has 15 amino acids. Trimming pared 1 base from V and 1 base from J, leaving 8 bases between. Germline CDR1 and CDR2: MGHDK and SYGVNS. CDR3: CASSEWGQSNQPQHF. DNA of the CDR3: TGTGCCAGCAGTGAATGGGGGCAGAGCAATCAGCCCCAGCATTTT.

This clonotype was observed at least ten times. This chain connects TRBV24-1 to TRBJ1-5, with TRBD1 matching over 7 bases. J lost 5 bases, V lost 3 bases, and 3 bases had no gene match. Germline V gene sequence: CDR1 KGHDR, CDR2 SFDVKD. The CDR3 totals 14 residues. CDR3 residues: CATSDVTGDQPQHF. CDR3 sequence (DNA): TGTGCCACCAGTGATGTAACAGGGGATCAGCCCCAGCATTTT.

The table lists this clonotype with many counts. This chain links TRBV5-5 with TRBJ1-1; D not resolved. The CDR3 runs to 14 residues. V was cut by 4 bases and J by 6 bases, with 16 bases left in between. Germline loops: CDR1 SGHKS, CDR2 YYEKEE (reference sequence). The CDR3 DNA reads as TGTGCCAGCAGCCCAGCCGGAGGTTCGCCTGAAGCTTTCTTT. It yields the protein CASSPAGGSPEAFF.

V gene TRBV10-2 combines with J gene TRBJ2-2; perhaps TRBD1 as D (7 bases). This CDR3 has 16 residues. Germline values: CDR1 WSHSY, CDR2 SAAADI. V lost 10 bases to trimming and J lost 1 base, with 19 bases between them. CDR3 residues: CATGGKEVVNTGELFF. The CDR3 DNA follows: TGCGCCACAGGGGGGAAGGAGGTTGTGAACACCGGGGAGCTGTTTTTT.

The V and J genes are TRBV7-3 and TRBJ2-3; 15 nucleotides match TRBD2. There are 19 residues in the CDR3. Germline assignment: CDR1 SGHTA and CDR2 FQGTGA. V trimming: 4 bases; J trimming: 2 bases; junction bases outside the gene matches: 10. The CDR3 region has the DNA TGTGCCAGCAGCTCTCCCGGGACTAGCGGGGGGCCCTACACAGATACGCAGTATTTT. Its translation is CASSSPGTSGGPYTDTQYF.

The chain is built from TRBV7-9 and TRBJ2-4; TRBD2 matches 16 bases. In germline, CDR1 is SEHNR, CDR2 FQNEAQ (reference sequence). There are 17 residues in the CDR3. With V trimmed by 5 bases and J by 6 bases, 7 bases remained unmatched. Written as DNA, the CDR3 is TGTGCCAGCAGCACCGGGACTAGCGGGGGGGCAAGAAACATTCAGTACTTC. Its protein is CASSTGTSGGARNIQYF.

This clonotype occurred a few times. V and J are TRBV6-6 and TRBJ1-5, with TRBD1 matching 7 bases. Trimming removed 6 bases from V and 5 bases from J; junction bases left unmatched: 7. The CDR3 is made up of 14 amino acids. Germline V CDR1 and CDR2: MNHNY, SVGAGI (reference sequence). CDR3 sequence (DNA): TGTGCCAGCAGGGGTGGGACAGCTTATCAGCCCCAGCATTTT. Protein sequence: CASRGGTAYQPQHF.

This clonotype was recorded a few times. This sequence joins TRBV6-5 and TRBJ2-3, with 13 bases matching TRBD2. This CDR3 spans 16 amino acids. The V and J ends lost 4 bases and 6 bases, in that order; junction bases with no gene match: 7. CDR1 is MNHEY, CDR2 SVGAGI, per germline. The CDR3 region has the DNA TGTGCCAGCAGTTCGGGACTAGCGGGGTTTATGGATACGCAGTATTTT. Its protein is CASSSGLAGFMDTQYF.

This clonotype was seen a few times. J is TRBJ2-1 and V is TRBV4-2; D is perhaps TRBD1 (5 bases). The CDR3 has 14 residues. Trimming stripped 0 bases from V and 5 bases from J, with 8 bases between. Germline V gene lookup returns CDR1 LGHNA and CDR2 YNFKEQ. The CDR3 sequence is CASSQDPGNNEQFF. The CDR3 bases are TGTGCCAGCAGCCAAGATCCAGGGAACAATGAGCAGTTCTTC.